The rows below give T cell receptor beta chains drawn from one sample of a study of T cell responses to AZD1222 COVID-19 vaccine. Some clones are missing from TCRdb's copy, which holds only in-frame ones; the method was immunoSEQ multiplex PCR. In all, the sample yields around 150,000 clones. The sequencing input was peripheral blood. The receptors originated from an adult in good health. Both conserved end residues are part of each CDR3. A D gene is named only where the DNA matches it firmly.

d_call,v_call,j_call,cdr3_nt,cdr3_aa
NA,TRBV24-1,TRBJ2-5,TGTGCCACCAGTTCCTATGGGGGGGCCCAAGAGACCCAGTACTTC,CATSSYGGAQETQYF
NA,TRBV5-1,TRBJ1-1,TGCGCCAGCAGCCCCATCCCTATGGAGGCAGCTGAAGCTTTCTTT,CASSPIPMEAAEAFF
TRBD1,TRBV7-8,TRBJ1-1,TGTGCCAGCAGCCCCGGACAGGGAACAGCTTTCTTT,CASSPGQGTAFF
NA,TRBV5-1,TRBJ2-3,TGCGCCAGCAGCTTGGTGCTAGCGCCTAGCACAGATACGCAGTATTTT,CASSLVLAPSTDTQYF
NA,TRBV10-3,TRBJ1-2,TGTGCCATCAGTGAGTCAGGGGGTGATAATGGCTACACCTTC,CAISESGGDNGYTF
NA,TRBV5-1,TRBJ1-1,TGCGCCAGCAACCGGGGACAAGAGAACACTGAAGCTTTCTTT,CASNRGQENTEAFF
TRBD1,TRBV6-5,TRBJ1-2,TGTGCCAGCACCCGGTCCGGGACAGGGGGCGGTGGCTACACCTTC,CASTRSGTGGGGYTF
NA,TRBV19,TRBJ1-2,TGTGCCAGTAGTCGGGGGGAGGATGGCTACACCTTC,CASSRGEDGYTF
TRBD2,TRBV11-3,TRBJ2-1,TGTGCCAGCAGCTCCTCGACTAGCGGGGGGAGCAATGAGCAGTTCTTC,CASSSSTSGGSNEQFF
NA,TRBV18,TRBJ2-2,TGTGCCAGCTCACTCATTCCAGACAGGGGACTAAACACCGGGGAGCTGTTTTTT,CASSLIPDRGLNTGELFF
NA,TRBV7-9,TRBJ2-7,TGTGCCAGCAGCCGTTCTAGGGAGCAGTACTTC,CASSRSREQYF
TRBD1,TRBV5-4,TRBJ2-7,TGTGCCAGCAGTTGGATGGACAGGGGGAACGAGCAGTACTTC,CASSWMDRGNEQYF
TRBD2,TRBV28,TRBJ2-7,TGTGCCAGCAGTTTCACCGGGACTAGCGGGGTCTCGTACGAGCAGTACTTC,CASSFTGTSGVSYEQYF
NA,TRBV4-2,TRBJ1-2,TGTGCCAGCAGCCAAGATGGCGTGTCAGGGGCCTATGGCTACACCTTC,CASSQDGVSGAYGYTF